These T cell receptor beta chains were read from a single sample in a study of blood T cell repertoires in COVID-19. Here immunoSEQ multiplex PCR was the method, and the copy in TCRdb shows in-frame clones only, minus some. The data show tens of thousands of clones, under 90% seen once. Source material: peripheral blood. The receptor source for this set is a man in his 70s with active or convalescent COVID-19. The CDR3 runs from the conserved cysteine through the conserved F or W. A D gene is named only where the DNA matches it firmly. Clone size is stated in some rows and not others, as once, few, many or a class when expanded.

v_call	cdr3_length	clone_size	d_call	j_call	cdr3_nt	cdr3_aa
TRBV15	15	NA	TRBD2	TRBJ2-1	TGTGCCACCAGCAGAGGAGCCGGGGGGAGTAATGAGCAGTTCTTC	CATSRGAGGSNEQFF
TRBV15	14	many	NA	TRBJ1-1	TGTGCCACCAGCAGAGCCAACAGGGATGCTGAAGCTTTCTTT	CATSRANRDAEAFF
TRBV7-9	16	few	NA	TRBJ1-5	TGTGCCAGCAGCTTAGGTGGGGGGGGAGGCAATCAGCCCCAGCATTTT	CASSLGGGGGNQPQHF
TRBV28	12	NA	NA	TRBJ2-5	TGTGCCAGCAGTCTGCAGTGGGAGACCCAGTACTTC	CASSLQWETQYF
TRBV2	18	few	NA	TRBJ2-1	TGTGCCAGCAGTCTACAGGGGGCCTTGACTAGCGGCCTCAATGAGCAGTTCTTC	CASSLQGALTSGLNEQFF
TRBV19	13	NA	TRBD1	TRBJ1-1	TGTGCCAGTAGTACTATCTGGGGACAGCAAGCTTTCTTT	CASSTIWGQQAFF
TRBV7-3	14	NA	NA	TRBJ1-6	TGTGCCAGCAGCTTAGGTCACAGTAATTCACCCCTCCACTTT	CASSLGHSNSPLHF
TRBV9	15	once	NA	TRBJ1-3	TGTGCCAGCAGCGCTCCACAGGGCTTTGGGAACACCATATATTTT	CASSAPQGFGNTIYF
TRBV2	15	NA	TRBD1	TRBJ1-2	TGTGCCAGCAGTCCACGGACAGGGGGAGACTATGGCTACACCTTC	CASSPRTGGDYGYTF
TRBV19	13	few	TRBD1	TRBJ1-2	TGTGCCAGTAGTTTACGACAGGGTCATGGCTACACCTTC	CASSLRQGHGYTF
TRBV7-2	15	NA	TRBD1	TRBJ2-7	TGTGCCAGCAGCTTCCGGGACAGGGGGTGGTACGAGCAGTACTTC	CASSFRDRGWYEQYF
TRBV2	11	NA	NA	TRBJ2-7	TGTGCCAGCACATCCTGGACTCTCCTTCGCTTC	CASTSWTLLRF
TRBV3-1/TRBV3-2	14	NA	NA	TRBJ1-1	TGTGCCAGCAGCCCCCCTAGGCAGAACACTGAAGCTTTCTTT	CASSPPRQNTEAFF
TRBV11-1	15	NA	NA	TRBJ1-1	TGTGCCAGCAGCTTAGGGCAGGGCTGGTACGCTGAAGCTTTCTTT	CASSLGQGWYAEAFF
TRBV29-1	13	once	NA	TRBJ1-4	TGCAGCGTTGAGGGGGGTGGAAGTGAAAAACTGTTTTTT	CSVEGGGSEKLFF
TRBV7-9	14	NA	TRBD2	TRBJ2-5	TGTGCCAGCAGCCTACTAGCGGGACAAGAGACCCAGTACTTC	CASSLLAGQETQYF
TRBV19	14	few	TRBD1	TRBJ2-2	TGTGCCAGTAGTATTTACAGGGGAGTCGGGGAGCTGTTTTTT	CASSIYRGVGELFF
TRBV28	20	NA	TRBD2	TRBJ2-2	TGTGCCAGCAGTTCCTGGACTAGCGGGAGCTTAGTTGTCGCTTCCGGGGAGCTGTTTTTT	CASSSWTSGSLVVASGELFF
TRBV13	17	NA	NA	TRBJ2-7	TGTGCCAGCAGCTTAAAAGTACGGGAGTCCTTGGGATACGAGCAGTACTTC	CASSLKVRESLGYEQYF
TRBV24-1	14	NA	TRBD2	TRBJ2-5	TGTGCCACCAGTGACCGGACTAGGATATGGGCCCAGTACTTC	CATSDRTRIWAQYF
TRBV2	13	once	TRBD1	TRBJ2-3	TGTGCCAGCAGTAGACAGGGAACAGATACGCAGTATTTT	CASSRQGTDTQYF
TRBV4-1	14	NA	TRBD1	TRBJ1-1	TGCGCCAGCAGCCAAGGCGACAGGGGGCTTCGAGCTTTCTTT	CASSQGDRGLRAFF
TRBV10-1	17	NA	NA	TRBJ1-4	TGCGCCAGCAGTGACCGGGGGGAGCGGACAACTAATGAAAAACTGTTTTTT	CASSDRGERTTNEKLFF
TRBV6-2/TRBV6-3	15	NA	NA	TRBJ1-1	TGTGCCAGCAGTTACTCGGGCATTCCAAACACTGAAGCTTTCTTT	CASSYSGIPNTEAFF
TRBV28	11	NA	TRBD1	TRBJ1-1	TGCGCTACCGGGACAGAGTATGAAGCTTTCTTT	CATGTEYEAFF
TRBV6-5	15	NA	TRBD1	TRBJ2-7	TGTGCCAGCACTGTTCAATGGCAGGGGGTCCACGAGCAGTACTTC	CASTVQWQGVHEQYF
TRBV5-1	14	NA	NA	TRBJ2-1	TGCGCCAGCAGCCTCGGCGGGATTTACAATGAGCAGTTCTTC	CASSLGGIYNEQFF
TRBV7-9	14	NA	TRBD1	TRBJ1-2	TGTGCCAGCAGCTTAGCCGGGACAGGGGGAATCTACACCTTC	CASSLAGTGGIYTF
TRBV6-2/TRBV6-3	11	NA	TRBD1	TRBJ1-2	TGTGCCAGCAGTTCCGGGACAGGGGGGTACTTC	CASSSGTGGYF
TRBV19	16	NA	TRBD1	TRBJ1-3	TGTGCCAGTAGTATCAGTCGGGACAGCTCTGGAAACACCATATATTTT	CASSISRDSSGNTIYF
TRBV6-2/TRBV6-3	14	NA	NA	TRBJ1-2	TGTGCCAGCAGTTACACGGGACAAGAAAAAGGCTACACCTTC	CASSYTGQEKGYTF
TRBV5-1	15	few	TRBD2	TRBJ2-3	TGCGCCAGCAGCTTCAGCGGGACTAGCACAGATACGCAGTATTTT	CASSFSGTSTDTQYF
TRBV3-1/TRBV3-2	17	once	NA	TRBJ2-1	TGTGCCAGCAGCCAAGATCCGGGGTCCCCTATTGACAATGAGCAGTTCTTC	CASSQDPGSPIDNEQFF
TRBV14	15	NA	TRBD2	TRBJ2-1	TGTGCCAGCAGCCGGAGCGGGAGGCCCTGGGATGAGCAGTTCTTC	CASSRSGRPWDEQFF
TRBV11-3	15	NA	TRBD1	TRBJ2-3	TGTGCCAGCAGCTTAGTGGGACAGGGAGCAGATACGCAGTATTTT	CASSLVGQGADTQYF
TRBV7-3	16	few	NA	TRBJ2-2	TGTGCCAGCAGCTCCCAGGGTCTCTTGAACACCGGGGAGCTGTTTTTT	CASSSQGLLNTGELFF
TRBV3-1/TRBV3-2	15	NA	TRBD2	TRBJ2-7	TGTGCCAGCAGCCGTCTAGCGGGAGGTACGTACGAGCAGTACTTC	CASSRLAGGTYEQYF
TRBV2	12	NA	NA	TRBJ2-7	TGTGCCAGCAGTGAAAACACCCGAAAGGAGTCCTTC	CASSENTRKESF
TRBV19	15	NA	TRBD2	TRBJ2-1	TGTGCCAGTAGTATAGCTAGCGGCATACACAATGAGCAGTTCTTC	CASSIASGIHNEQFF
TRBV6-5	15	NA	TRBD1	TRBJ1-6	TGTGCCAGCAGTTACTCGGGACAGGGTAGATCACCCCTCCACTTT	CASSYSGQGRSPLHF